Sequencing of this TCR beta chain was carried out in a study of identical twins (dated by TCRdb to the mid-2010s). Turning to the overall study: The study deep-sequenced TCR alpha and beta repertoires from monozygotic twins, unrelated adults of various ages and cord blood to test whether fetal clonotypes persist. Replicate twin experiments were performed at different times using different library preparation protocols to rule out contamination.

Worth noting for this clonotype: Its antigen is not yet known. There are no base qualities to consult, and no much larger clone falls within one base.

Receptor amplification or capture employed 5' RACE. The listed sequencing device is Illumina HiSeq 2000. Template switching introduced a universal primer binding site; the final cDNA contained a unique molecular identifier, enabling accurate counting of TCR cDNA molecules. Specific primers in the conserved constant-segment region were used to synthesize first-strand cDNA for the TCR alpha and beta chains. To control for contamination, every cDNA library was double barcoded, receiving both a SMART-Mk sample barcode and Illumina barcodes. TruSeq adapter sequences and Illumina sample barcodes were added in two successive PCR steps. TCR alpha and beta cDNA libraries were sequenced on the Illumina HiSeq platform with custom primers. On the study's bioinformatics: MiGEC processed the raw reads to extract unique molecular identifiers, while MiXCR was used to determine the CDR3 positions. Recombination models were inferred per individual with the repgenHMM and IGoR tools using an EM algorithm. The tcR package in R was used for shared clonotype analysis, with sharing normalized by the product of cloneset sizes. To study raw recombination without the effects of thymic and clonal selection, out-of-frame nonproductive sequences were analyzed. TCRdb trimmed the raw reads at Q25, called clones with MiXCR and kept productive beta chains. Rows matching on CDR3 protein sequence are summarized as one entry with the most common DNA and genes. Here the V and J calls rest on TCRdb's processing, not on the authors' analysis. This sample holds some 1,600,000 distinct CDR3 sequences; less than 40% were observed only once. In total, the top ten clones hold over 0.25% of the sample.

General conclusions and limits of the study: In monozygotic twins, out-of-frame TCR alpha sharing was systematically underestimated by recombination models, although the models agreed with sharing between unrelated individuals. Invariant T cells such as MAIT and iNKT could partly confound zero-insertion analyses, though diverse VJ usage argued against this for most clonotypes. A weaker excess of twin sharing was found in beta out-of-frame sequences because the signal-to-noise ratio was lowered by fewer shared sequences. Because the same donors could not be followed over many years, the conclusions relied on cross-sectional statistical analysis. Abundant cord blood beta clonotypes had fewer insertions, young adult naive repertoires showed a similar but weaker trend, and memory repertoires showed no such trend. Compared with coincidental sharing between unrelated individuals, an excess of low generation-probability sequences was observed among out-of-frame TCR alpha sequences shared between twins.

Clipping removes 7 bases from V and 3 bases from J, with 8 as the unmatched junction base count. The CDR3 numbers 15 residues from cysteine through phenylalanine. Just the 45-base CDR3 DNA is kept, in frame starting at base 1. Only healthy Caucasian donors were included. Here the chain combines TRBV12-3 or TRBV12-4 and TRBJ1-3; the central 8 bases match TRBD1. Sample: cord blood. The TCR was taken from a newborn girl in good health. The CDR3 has the sequence CASTPGQGSGNTIYF. In nucleotides, the sequence is TGTGCCAGCACCCCCGGACAGGGCAGTGGAAACACCATATATTTT.